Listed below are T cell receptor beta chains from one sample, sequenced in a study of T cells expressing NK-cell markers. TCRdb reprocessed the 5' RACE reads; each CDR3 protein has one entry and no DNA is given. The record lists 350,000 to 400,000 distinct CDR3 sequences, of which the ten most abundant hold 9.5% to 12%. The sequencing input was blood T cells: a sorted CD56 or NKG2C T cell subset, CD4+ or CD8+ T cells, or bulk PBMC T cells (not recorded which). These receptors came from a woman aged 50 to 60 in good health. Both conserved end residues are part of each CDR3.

CDR3 protein: CASSVAGANVLTF
J gene: TRBJ2-6
V gene: TRBV9

CDR3 protein: CATSDPSSYEQYF
J gene: TRBJ2-7
V gene: TRBV24-1

CDR3 protein: CASSSDPSNEQFF
J gene: TRBJ2-1
V gene: TRBV6-5

CDR3 protein: CASSENGQGDEQFF
J gene: TRBJ2-1
V gene: TRBV25-1

CDR3 protein: CSARDGQPQHF
J gene: TRBJ1-5
V gene: TRBV20-1

CDR3 protein: CSAREDTNRKGYTF
J gene: TRBJ1-2
V gene: TRBV20-1

CDR3 protein: CASSLTPGQPQHF
J gene: TRBJ1-5
V gene: TRBV7-2

CDR3 protein: CASRPGGLEDTQYF
J gene: TRBJ2-3
V gene: TRBV12-3/TRBV12-4

CDR3 protein: CASSAGLAGYEQFF
J gene: TRBJ2-1
V gene: TRBV9

CDR3 protein: CSGYGDENEQFF
J gene: TRBJ2-1
V gene: TRBV29-1